This is a list of T cell receptor beta chains from one sample in a study of blood T cell repertoires in COVID-19. Assay: immunoSEQ multiplex PCR; the TCRdb copy retains only in-frame clones and omits some. The data show more than 400,000 clones, with 80% to 95% seen just once and roughly 0.66% held by the top ten. The sequenced material came from PBMCs or T cells enriched from blood (not recorded which). Source of these receptors: a man aged 18 to 35 who had recovered from COVID-19. The CDR3 runs from the conserved cysteine through the conserved F or W. A D gene is named only where the DNA matches it firmly. Clone size, where shown, is once, few, many, or a class for clones that have expanded.

abundance	v_gene	d_gene	j_gene	CDR3nt	CDR3aa
.	TRBV28	TRBD1	TRBJ1-5	TGTGCCAGCTTGACAGGGGGCGCCCAGCCCCAGCATTTT	CASLTGGAQPQHF
.	TRBV11-2	TRBD2	TRBJ2-5	TGTGCCAGCAGCTGGGGGGCTAGCGGGGTAGTAGAGACCCAGTACTTC	CASSWGASGVVETQYF
few	TRBV11-3	TRBD1	TRBJ1-2	TGTGCCAGCAGCCCAGTGGACAGGGGGCCTAACTATGGCTACACCTTC	CASSPVDRGPNYGYTF
.	TRBV5-1	TRBD2	TRBJ2-1	TGCGCCAGCAGCTTGGCCGCGGGAGGGCCTAATGAGCAGTTCTTC	CASSLAAGGPNEQFF
.	TRBV15	.	TRBJ1-4	TGTGCCACCAGCAGAGGGGGCCTGGGGACTAATGAAAAACTGTTTTTT	CATSRGGLGTNEKLFF
.	TRBV9	.	TRBJ1-1	TGTGCCAGCACTTCTGGGTGGAGGGACACTGAAGCTTTCTTT	CASTSGWRDTEAFF
.	TRBV7-8	TRBD1	TRBJ2-3	TGTGCCAGCAGCTTAGGACAGGGGCCCACAGATACGCAGTATTTT	CASSLGQGPTDTQYF
.	TRBV7-3	TRBD1	TRBJ1-1	TGTGCCACCGGCCAGGGGGCAGGCACTGAAGCTTTCTTT	CATGQGAGTEAFF
.	TRBV6-6	TRBD1	TRBJ2-1	TGTGCCAGCACAACAGGGGGGAATGAGCAGTTCTTC	CASTTGGNEQFF
.	TRBV5-8	.	TRBJ1-1	TGTGCCAGCAGCTTGCAACTGCTCGTCATGAACACTGAAGCTTTCTTT	CASSLQLLVMNTEAFF
.	TRBV18	.	TRBJ1-5	TGTGCCAGTTCACCCGCGGCCGGCCCCAATCAGCCCCAGCATTTT	CASSPAAGPNQPQHF
.	TRBV12-3/TRBV12-4	.	TRBJ2-3	TGTGCCAGCAGTTTAGATCCCGAGCTGGCGCAGTATTTT	CASSLDPELAQYF
.	TRBV6-5	.	TRBJ1-1	TGTGCCAGCAGGGACATCAAGGGGGCTTTCTTT	CASRDIKGAFF
.	TRBV7-9	TRBD2	TRBJ2-1	TGTGCCAGCAGCTTAGTGGCGGGAGGATCAAAGAGCTCCTACAATGAGCAGTTCTTC	CASSLVAGGSKSSYNEQFF
.	TRBV28	.	TRBJ1-2	TGTGCCAGCAGTTCCAGAGCGACAGCGAAATATGGCTACACCTTC	CASSSRATAKYGYTF
.	TRBV7-2	.	TRBJ1-3	TGTGCCAGCAGTCTACAGTCTGGAAACACCATATATTTT	CASSLQSGNTIYF
.	TRBV13	.	TRBJ1-2	TGTGCCAGCAGAGGGAGGGGCAGGGACTTAGGGGGCTACACCTTC	CASRGRGRDLGGYTF
once	TRBV7-3	TRBD1	TRBJ2-1	TGTGCCAGCAGGGACAGGGGTTCGGGTGAGCAGTTCTTC	CASRDRGSGEQFF
.	TRBV4-1	.	TRBJ1-5	TGCGCCAGCAGCCAACTCGCGGGTAGGCCCCAGCATTTT	CASSQLAGRPQHF
.	TRBV10-3	TRBD1	TRBJ1-1	TGTGCCATCACCGGGACAGGGTTTGGTGAAGCTTTCTTT	CAITGTGFGEAFF
.	TRBV15	.	TRBJ1-6	TGTGCCACCAGCGCCGACCTAGGCTCCTATAATTCACCCCTCCACTTT	CATSADLGSYNSPLHF
.	TRBV15	.	TRBJ1-1	TGTGCCACCAGCAGGACAGGAACTGAAGCTTTCTTT	CATSRTGTEAFF
.	TRBV7-8	.	TRBJ1-3	TGTGCCAGCAGCCCCTCTCGTCACACCATATATTTT	CASSPSRHTIYF
.	TRBV6-4	TRBD2	TRBJ2-7	TGTGCCAGCAGAAGGACTAGCGGAACCTACGAGCAGTACTTC	CASRRTSGTYEQYF
.	TRBV27	.	TRBJ1-1	TGTGCCAGCAGTATCAACAGGCGCTCCGAGCTTACAAACACTGAAGCTTTCTTT	CASSINRRSELTNTEAFF
.	TRBV9	.	TRBJ2-7	TGTGCCAGCAGCGGCCCCCCGGGGAGCTACGAGCAGTACTTC	CASSGPPGSYEQYF
.	TRBV18	.	TRBJ1-2	TGTGCCAGCTCACCGGGGACAACGAACTATGGCTACACCTTC	CASSPGTTNYGYTF
.	TRBV10-3	TRBD2	TRBJ2-3	TGTGCCATCAGTGTAGCGGGGGATACGCAGTATTTT	CAISVAGDTQYF
.	TRBV7-8	TRBD1	TRBJ1-2	TGTGCCAGCAGCCCAACCAGACAGGGCTCCTATGGCTACACCTTC	CASSPTRQGSYGYTF
.	TRBV7-6	.	TRBJ2-5	TGTGCCAGCAGCCTTAGGGAGTTGTTCTGGGAGACCCAGTACTTC	CASSLRELFWETQYF
.	TRBV5-8	TRBD2	TRBJ2-2	TGTGCCAGCAGCTTAGCGGGAGAGAACACCGGGGAGCTGTTTTTT	CASSLAGENTGELFF
few	TRBV7-9	.	TRBJ1-5	TGTGCCAGCAGCCGGGACACCTCAACGCCCCAGCATTTT	CASSRDTSTPQHF
.	TRBV6-2/TRBV6-3	.	TRBJ1-5	TGTGCCAGCAGTTACGCGGGCGGCCTAAGCAATCAGCCCCAGCATTTT	CASSYAGGLSNQPQHF
.	TRBV28	TRBD2	TRBJ2-4	TGTGCCAGCAGTCTGACTAGCGGGAGATCCCCCCGCCAAAACATTCAGTACTTC	CASSLTSGRSPRQNIQYF
.	TRBV12-5	.	TRBJ2-2	TGTGCTAGTGGTTTGGGGCAGGCCGGGGAGCTGTTTTTT	CASGLGQAGELFF
.	TRBV7-9	TRBD2	TRBJ2-1	TGTGCCAGCAGCTTGGGTAGCGGGAGGAGTAATGAGCAGTTCTTC	CASSLGSGRSNEQFF
.	TRBV7-3	.	TRBJ2-1	TGTGCCAGCAGCTGGTCGGGTGGATCCTACAATGAGCAGTTCTTC	CASSWSGGSYNEQFF
.	TRBV19	.	TRBJ1-1	TGTGCCAGTAGTATAGTAAACACGAACACTGAAGCTTTCTTT	CASSIVNTNTEAFF
.	TRBV28	TRBD1	TRBJ1-5	TGTGCCAGCAGGGGGGACAGGGCTGTGAATCAGCCCCAGCATTTT	CASRGDRAVNQPQHF
.	TRBV9	TRBD1	TRBJ1-6	TGTGCCAGCAGCGTAGATCCAGGGGGCGCTTCACCCCTCCACTTT	CASSVDPGGASPLHF
.	TRBV28	.	TRBJ1-5	TGTGCCACGGGGGGAAATCAGCCCCAGCATTTT	CATGGNQPQHF
few	TRBV7-9	.	TRBJ2-1	TGTGCCAGCAGCTTAGCCGGAGGTGAGCAGTTCTTC	CASSLAGGEQFF
.	TRBV7-9	.	TRBJ1-3	TGTGCCAGCAGCTTAGGCAGGGTGGAAGGAAACACCATATATTTT	CASSLGRVEGNTIYF
.	TRBV27	.	TRBJ2-1	TGTGCCAGCAGCTGGACTCAGCCTCCCTACAATGAGCAGTTCTTC	CASSWTQPPYNEQFF
.	TRBV6-1	TRBD1	TRBJ2-7	TGTGCCAGCAGTGAAACAGGGGGAGTAAGCGAGCAGTACTTC	CASSETGGVSEQYF
.	TRBV5-1	TRBD2	TRBJ2-5	TGCGCCAGCAGCTTAAAAAATCTAGCGGGAAGGGAAGAGACCCAGTACTTC	CASSLKNLAGREETQYF
.	TRBV6-2/TRBV6-3	TRBD1	TRBJ2-1	TGTGCCAGCAGTTACGGTGGCAGGGGGACCTACAATGAGCAGTTCTTC	CASSYGGRGTYNEQFF
.	TRBV11-2	.	TRBJ1-1	TGTGCCAGCAGCGTCAGGGTGACGGCCACTGAAGCTTTCTTT	CASSVRVTATEAFF
.	TRBV28	.	TRBJ2-1	TGTGCCAGCAGTTTTTCACGACTAGTCGTCTCCTACAATGAGCAGTTCTTC	CASSFSRLVVSYNEQFF